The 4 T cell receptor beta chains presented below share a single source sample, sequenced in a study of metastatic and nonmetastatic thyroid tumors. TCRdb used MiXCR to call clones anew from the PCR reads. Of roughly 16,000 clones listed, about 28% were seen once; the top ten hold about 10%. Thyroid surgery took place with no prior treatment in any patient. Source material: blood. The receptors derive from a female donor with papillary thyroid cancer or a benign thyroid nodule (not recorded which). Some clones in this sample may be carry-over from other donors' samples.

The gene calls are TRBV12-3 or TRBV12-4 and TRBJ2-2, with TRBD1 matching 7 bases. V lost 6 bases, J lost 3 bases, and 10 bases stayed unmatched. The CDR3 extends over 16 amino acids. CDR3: CASRPLQGSYTGELFF. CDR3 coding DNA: TGTGCCAGCAGACCACTACAGGGGTCGTACACCGGGGAGCTGTTTTTT.

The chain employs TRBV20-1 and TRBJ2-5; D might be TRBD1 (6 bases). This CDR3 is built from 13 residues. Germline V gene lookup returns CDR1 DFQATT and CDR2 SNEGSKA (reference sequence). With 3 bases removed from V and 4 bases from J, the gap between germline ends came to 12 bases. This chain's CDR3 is CSARTIRGETQYF. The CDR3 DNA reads TGCAGTGCTAGGACGATCAGGGGAGAGACCCAGTACTTC.

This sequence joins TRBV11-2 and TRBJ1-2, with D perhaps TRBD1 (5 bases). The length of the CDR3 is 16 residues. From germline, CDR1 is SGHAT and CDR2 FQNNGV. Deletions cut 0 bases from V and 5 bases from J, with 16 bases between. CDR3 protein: CASSLDHSQGRYGYTF. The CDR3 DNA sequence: TGTGCCAGCAGCTTAGATCATTCGCAGGGTCGGTATGGCTACACCTTC. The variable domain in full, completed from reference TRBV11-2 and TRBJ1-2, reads EAGVAQSPRYKIIEKRQSVAFWCNPISGHATLYWYQQILGQGPKLLIQFQNNGVVDDSQLPKDRFSAERLKGVDSTLKIQPAKLEDSAVYLCASSLDHSQGRYGYTFGSGTRLTVV.

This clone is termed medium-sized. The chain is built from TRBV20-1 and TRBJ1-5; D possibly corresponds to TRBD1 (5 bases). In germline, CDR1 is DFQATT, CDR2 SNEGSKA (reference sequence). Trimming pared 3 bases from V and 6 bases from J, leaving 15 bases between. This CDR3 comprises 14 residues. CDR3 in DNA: TGCAGTGCTAGCTCGGGGGGAGCAGGTCAGCCCCAGCATTTT. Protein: CSASSGGAGQPQHF.